This TCR beta chain was recovered during a study of blood T cell repertoires in COVID-19. Study at large: Whether acute or convalescent, the COVID-19 samples came from the United States, Italy and Spain. Sources were T cells, B-cell-depleted T cells, or PBMCs; the material itself was cDNA or gDNA.

Germline V lookup: CDR1 MNHNY, CDR2 SVGAGI (reference sequence). The CDR3 has 14 amino acids. V was pared by 5 bases and J by 8 bases, with 6 bases of the junction left unmatched. As originally analysed: Amplification from reference gene primers served as the basis for estimated nucleated cell counts. Sequenced by immunoSEQ multiplex PCR; TCRdb stores in-frame clones only, minus some. V and J calls and clone size follow that table, whereas D and trimming were derived from the DNA. The sample includes some 150,000 clones, roughly 86% seen only once; the top ten take under 3%. This clone was counted between two and nine times.

What was sequenced was peripheral blood. The source is a human donor in a cohort sampled during active COVID-19. The chain employs TRBV6-6 and TRBJ2-1; 10 positions agree with TRBD1. The CDR3 protein is CASSRQGARDEQFF. CDR3 nucleotides: TGTGCCAGCAGTCGACAGGGGGCGAGAGATGAGCAGTTCTTC.